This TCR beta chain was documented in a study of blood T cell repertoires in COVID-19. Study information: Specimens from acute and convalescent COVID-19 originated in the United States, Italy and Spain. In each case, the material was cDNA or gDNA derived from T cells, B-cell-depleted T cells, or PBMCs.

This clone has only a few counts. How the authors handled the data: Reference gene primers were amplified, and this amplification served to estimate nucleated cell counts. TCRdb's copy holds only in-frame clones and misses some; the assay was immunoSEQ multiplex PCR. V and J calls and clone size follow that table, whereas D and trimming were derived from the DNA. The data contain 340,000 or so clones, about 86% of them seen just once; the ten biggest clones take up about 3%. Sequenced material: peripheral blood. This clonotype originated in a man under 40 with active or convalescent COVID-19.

The CDR3 here is CASSLVAGANYGYTF. DNA for the CDR3: TGTGCCAGCAGCTTGGTAGCAGGGGCAAACTATGGCTACACCTTC. V gene TRBV5-6 combines with J gene TRBJ1-2, with D possibly TRBD1 on 6 matching bases. Germline lookup yields CDR1 SGHDT and CDR2 YYEEEE. CDR3 length: 15 residues. V was pared by 0 bases and J by 2 bases, with 11 bases between.